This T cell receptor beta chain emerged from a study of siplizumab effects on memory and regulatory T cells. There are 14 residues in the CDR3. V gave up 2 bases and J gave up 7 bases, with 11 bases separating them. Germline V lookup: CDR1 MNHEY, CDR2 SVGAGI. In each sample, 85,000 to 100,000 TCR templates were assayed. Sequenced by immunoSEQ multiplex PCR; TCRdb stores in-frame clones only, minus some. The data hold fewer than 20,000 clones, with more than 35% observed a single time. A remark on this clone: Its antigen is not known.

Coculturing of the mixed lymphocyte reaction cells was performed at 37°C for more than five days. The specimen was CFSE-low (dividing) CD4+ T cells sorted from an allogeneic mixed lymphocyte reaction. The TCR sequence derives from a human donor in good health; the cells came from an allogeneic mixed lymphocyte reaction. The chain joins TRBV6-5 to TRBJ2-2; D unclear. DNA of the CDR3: TGTGCCAGCAGTTACCTCGTTATGGGCGGGGAGCTGTTTTTT. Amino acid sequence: CASSYLVMGGELFF.